Below are 9 T cell receptor beta chains sequenced from a single sample in a study of blood T cell repertoires in COVID-19. Clones were sequenced by immunoSEQ multiplex PCR, and TCRdb holds only the in-frame ones, with some missing. The repertoire holds about 110,000 clones, roughly 80% seen once, with 15% in the top ten. Sample: peripheral blood. The receptors were sampled from a woman of 80 years or more with acute or convalescent COVID-19.

This clone was counted a single time. The gene calls are TRBV24-1 and TRBJ2-3; 7 bases align to TRBD1. The V segment lost 7 bases and the J segment 5 bases; nucleotides outside the gene matches: 8. This CDR3 spans 14 amino acids. Per germline, CDR1 KGHDR and CDR2 SFDVKD. CDR3: CATSVQGIGDTQYF. The CDR3 nucleotides read TGTGCCACCAGCGTACAGGGGATTGGAGATACGCAGTATTTT.

V and J are TRBV11-2 and TRBJ1-3; possible D gene TRBD1, 6 bases. This CDR3 region has 15 residues. V gave up 7 bases and J gave up 0 bases, with 13 bases separating them. Germline lookup yields CDR1 SGHAT and CDR2 FQNNGV. Here the CDR3 reads CASTLTGFSGNTIYF. The CDR3 DNA follows: TGTGCCAGCACACTAACAGGGTTCTCTGGAAACACCATATATTTT.

The J gene is TRBJ2-3, the V gene TRBV7-8, with 15 nucleotides matching TRBD2. Germline V CDR1 and CDR2: SGHVS, FQNEAQ. The CDR3 consists of 16 residues. With 3 bases clipped from V and 4 bases from J, the junction kept 2 bases outside the gene matches. CDR3: CASSLGLAGGPDTQYF. The CDR3 DNA reads as TGTGCCAGCAGCTTGGGACTAGCGGGAGGTCCAGATACGCAGTATTTT.

This clone was recorded once. V gene TRBV18 combines with J gene TRBJ2-1; 11 bases align to TRBD2. Germline V CDR1 and CDR2: KGHSH, LQKENI. The ends lost 4 bases at V and 0 bases at J; junction bases unmatched: 5. This CDR3 has 17 residues. The CDR3 loop reads CASSLPTSGSSYNEQFF. The CDR3, as DNA: TGTGCCAGCTCACTCCCTACTAGCGGGAGCTCCTACAATGAGCAGTTCTTC.

This clone was seen a single time. The chain employs TRBV7-8 and TRBJ1-1; 7 bases fit TRBD1. CDR1 SGHVS and CDR2 FQNEAQ come from the germline V gene. This CDR3 contains 16 residues. V lost 6 bases and J lost 0; bases outside the gene matches: 10. CDR3 sequence (DNA): TGTGCCAGCAGTCCCGGGACAGCCCTTTTGAACACTGAAGCTTTCTTT. Translation gives CASSPGTALLNTEAFF.

This clone was observed once. J is TRBJ1-1 and V is TRBV11-2; no definite D call. CDR1 SGHAT and CDR2 FQNNGV come from the germline V gene. This CDR3 comprises 13 residues. The germline V and J ends were trimmed by 5 bases and 0 bases, with 7 bases remaining between them. The CDR3 here is CASSRAMNTEAFF. The DNA for the CDR3 is TGTGCCAGCAGCCGAGCAATGAACACTGAAGCTTTCTTT.

Ten or more counts support this clone. The rearrangement joins TRBV11-3 to TRBJ2-6, with D perhaps matching TRBD2 (5 bases). CDR1 is SGHNT, CDR2 YENEEA, per germline. This CDR3 has 18 residues. V was clipped by 0 bases and J by 0 bases, with 12 bases between them. The CDR3 is CASSLDRGRRSGANVLTF. The CDR3 nucleotides are TGTGCCAGCAGCTTAGATCGGGGTCGGCGCTCTGGGGCCAACGTCCTGACTTTC.

The J gene is TRBJ2-1, the V gene TRBV7-8; 7 nucleotides agree with TRBD2. CDR1 and CDR2 (germline): SGHVS, FQNEAQ. The CDR3 consists of 15 residues. V shed 6 bases and J 2 bases; nucleotides not matched to a gene: 7. The CDR3 region is CASRPTSATYNEQFF. The CDR3, as DNA: TGTGCCAGCAGGCCTACTAGCGCGACCTACAATGAGCAGTTCTTC.

The J gene is TRBJ2-1, the V gene TRBV2; 11 nucleotides match TRBD2. The V gene end was trimmed by 3 bases and the J gene end by 0 bases; junction bases not matched to a gene: 7. The CDR3 consists of 18 residues. Germline V gene sequence: CDR1 SNHLY, CDR2 FYNNEI. CDR3 protein: CASSETSGIQSSYNEQFF. In DNA, the CDR3 is TGTGCCAGCAGTGAGACTAGCGGGATTCAGAGCTCCTACAATGAGCAGTTCTTC.